These 29 T cell receptor beta chains were all obtained from the same sample, sequenced in a study of human T cells and chemical hapten exposure. TCRdb itself ran the RACE reads through MiXCR, one entry per CDR3 protein. Of 80,000 to 100,000 distinct CDR3 sequences detected, around 12% appear once; the ten largest clones hold less than 2.5%. Sample time point: patch test 1, 2 weeks after DPC sensitization. Treatment reported: therapeutic diphenylcyclopropenone sensitization with weekly scalp DPC. The specimen comprised whole blood, sampled in connection with sensitization to the hapten diphenylcyclopropenone (DPC). The receptors were gathered from a woman in her 40s with alopecia areata. Some clones in this sample may be carry-over from other donors' samples.

The DNA for the CDR3 is TGTGCCAGCAGCCCAGGCCGAGCGGGACAATACAATGAGCAGTTCTTC. As protein: CASSPGRAGQYNEQFF. The rearrangement joins TRBV6-1 to TRBJ2-1; a weak D match, TRBD2 (7 bases). This CDR3 has 16 amino acids. V dropped 6 bases and J dropped 4 bases, with 19 bases sitting between them. The V gene's germline CDR1 is MNHNS and CDR2 SASEGT.

The rearrangement joins TRBV6-2 or TRBV6-3 to TRBJ1-5; the match to TRBD1 covers 8 bases. The CDR3 is 14 residues long. J lost 2 bases, V lost 10 bases, and 7 bases had no gene match. The germline V gene has CDR1 MNHEY and CDR2 SVGEGT. The chain's CDR3 is CAIQGARGNQPQHF. CDR3 in DNA: TGTGCCATCCAGGGGGCGAGGGGCAATCAGCCCCAGCATTTT.

This chain uses TRBV10-3 with TRBJ2-2, with D perhaps TRBD2 (6 bases). V lost 5 bases to trimming and J lost 0 bases, with 7 bases between them. This CDR3 contains 14 residues. Germline CDR1 ENHRY, CDR2 SYGVKD. The CDR3 region is CAISRDSNTGELFF. In DNA form, the CDR3 reads TGTGCCATCAGTCGGGACTCGAACACCGGGGAGCTGTTTTTT.

The CDR3 nucleotides read TGTGCCAGCAGCCCCGAGGACCTGTATGGCTACACCTTC. Amino acids: CASSPEDLYGYTF. The chain recombines TRBV7-9 with TRBJ1-2, with D unclear. The V and J ends lost 5 bases and 5 bases respectively, with 12 bases between them. This CDR3 contains 13 residues. Per the germline V gene, CDR1 is SEHNR and CDR2 is FQNEAQ (reference sequence).

This clonotype was detected a few times. The chain uses TRBV5-1 and TRBJ2-3; D unresolved. The CDR3 contains 15 residues. Deletions cut 4 bases from V and 7 bases from J, with 19 bases between. The germline gives CDR1 SGHRS, CDR2 YFSETQ. For the CDR3, the DNA is TGCGCCAGCAGCCCAAATGGGGTGGTAGGATATACGCAGTATTTT. Protein: CASSPNGVVGYTQYF.

The sample holds a few counts of this clonotype. The rearrangement uses TRBV11-3 and TRBJ2-3; TRBD2 aligns across 8 bases. This CDR3 contains 16 residues. Per the germline V gene, CDR1 is SGHNT and CDR2 is YENEEA. J lost 2 bases, V lost 1 base, and 5 bases had no gene match. The CDR3 is CASSLGVAGNTDTQYF. Here the CDR3 DNA reads TGTGCCAGCAGCTTAGGAGTAGCGGGAAACACAGATACGCAGTATTTT. The full variable domain, completed using reference TRBV11-3 and TRBJ2-3, is EAGVVQSPRYKIIEKKQPVAFWCNPISGHNTLYWYLQNLGQGPELLIRYENEEAVDDSQLPKDRFSAERLKGVDSTLKIQPAELGDSAVYLCASSLGVAGNTDTQYFGPGTRLTVL.

The rearrangement joins TRBV11-3 to TRBJ1-1, with a possible D match to TRBD1 (6 bases). V was cut by 5 bases and J by 0 bases, with 13 bases left in between. In germline, CDR1 is SGHNT, CDR2 YENEEA. The CDR3 is 15 residues long. The DNA of the CDR3 is TGTGCCAGCAGCCGCGGGGGGGGCTTGAACACTGAAGCTTTCTTT. Translating gives CASSRGGGLNTEAFF.

This clonotype was counted only a few times. The rearrangement links TRBV7-6 to TRBJ2-7; a weak D match, TRBD2 (6 bases). Germline loops: CDR1 SGHVS, CDR2 FNYEAQ. V gave up 5 bases and J gave up 2 bases, with 19 bases separating them. The CDR3 runs to 16 residues. Here the CDR3 DNA reads TGTGCCAGCAGCCTCAGGGCGGGGCGGTCGACCTACGAGCAGTACTTC. Its protein product is CASSLRAGRSTYEQYF.

This chain joins TRBV2 and TRBJ2-2; D gene ambiguous. V lost 4 bases and J lost 1, with 13 bases in between. The CDR3 has 16 residues. CDR1 and CDR2 from the germline V gene are SNHLY and FYNNEI. The CDR3 bases are TGTGCCAGCAGTGGGGCTATTTGGGAGAACACCGGGGAGCTGTTTTTT. This translates into CASSGAIWENTGELFF. Full variable domain (remainder filled in from reference TRBV2 and TRBJ2-2): EPEVTQTPSHQVTQMGQEVILRCVPISNHLYFYWYRQILGQKVEFLVSFYNNEISEKSEIFDDQFSVERPDGSNFTLKIRSTKLEDSAMYFCASSGAIWENTGELFFGEGSRLTVL.

The chain links TRBV6-4 to TRBJ2-2; no definite D call. V lost 6 bases to trimming and J lost 0 bases, with 8 bases between them. The CDR3 runs 14 residues. Per germline, CDR1 MRHNA and CDR2 SNTAGT. CDR3 in amino acids: CASRVTANTGELFF. CDR3 coding DNA: TGTGCCAGCAGAGTGACCGCGAACACCGGGGAGCTGTTTTTT.

This clonotype appeared many times. The CDR3 DNA reads TGTGCCAGCAGCGCGAGAAAAGCGGGGTCTTTTCCTGCGGCCAAAAACATTCAGTACTTC. Protein sequence: CASSARKAGSFPAAKNIQYF. V gene TRBV7-2 combines with J gene TRBJ2-4, with 7 bases fitting TRBD2. Germline V gene data show CDR1 as SGHTA and CDR2 as FQGNSA. Trimming cost V 5 bases and J 1 base; bases outside gene matches: 20. The CDR3 sequence is 20 residues long.

This clonotype has ten or more counts. The junction and the germline gene differ at one end; a read error may be behind it. The J gene is TRBJ2-3, the V gene TRBV20-1, with 10 nucleotides matching TRBD1. The CDR3 covers 14 residues. In germline, CDR1 is DFQATT, CDR2 SNEGSKA (reference sequence). CDR3: CSARETGGTDTQYF. DNA for the CDR3: TGCAGTGCTAGAGAGACAGGGGGCACCGATACGCAGTATTTT.

This clonotype was detected many times. The chain joins TRBV5-1 to TRBJ2-2; D may correspond to TRBD1 or TRBD2 (5 bases each). Trimming shortened V by 5 bases and J by 7 bases, and 21 bases separated the two germline ends. The length of the CDR3 is 16 residues. Germline V gene sequence: CDR1 SGHRS, CDR2 YFSETQ. CDR3 protein: CASSPGTGTSGGELFF. The DNA of the CDR3 is TGCGCCAGCAGTCCGGGGACCGGGACCTCAGGCGGGGAGCTGTTTTTT.

V usage is TRBV20-1 and J usage is TRBJ2-1; no firm D call. This CDR3 spans 12 amino acids. CDR1 is DFQATT, CDR2 SNEGSKA, per germline (reference sequence). V was cut by 1 base and J by 7 bases, with 8 bases left in between. This CDR3 reads CSARGPPNEQFF. CDR3 nucleotide sequence: TGCAGTGCTAGAGGTCCCCCAAATGAGCAGTTCTTC.

The table lists this clonotype with many counts. This chain joins TRBV29-1 and TRBJ2-7, with D unclear. Trimming removed 6 bases from V and 4 bases from J, with 10 bases in between. Looked up from germline, CDR1 is SQVTM and CDR2 is ANQGSEA. The CDR3 loop spans 11 amino acids. The CDR3 loop is CSVINVYEQYF. The DNA of the CDR3 is TGCAGCGTAATCAATGTGTACGAGCAGTACTTC.

This chain uses TRBV9 with TRBJ2-7; D might be TRBD2 (5 bases). Per the germline V gene, CDR1 is SGDLS and CDR2 is YYNGEE. V lost 0 bases, J lost 5 bases, and 9 bases lay in between. CDR3 length equals 13 residues. CDR3 sequence (DNA): TGTGCCAGCAGCGTAGGGGTCGGGGACGAGCAGTACTTC. It codes for CASSVGVGDEQYF.

This chain uses TRBV7-9 with TRBJ2-2, with D possibly TRBD2 on 7 matching bases. This CDR3 has 17 amino acids. V lost 5 bases, J lost 0 bases, and 16 bases lay in between. CDR1 and CDR2 from the germline V gene are SEHNR and FQNEAQ (reference sequence). The CDR3 is CASSHPAGASNTGELFF. The DNA for the CDR3 is TGTGCCAGCAGCCACCCCGCGGGGGCCTCGAACACCGGGGAGCTGTTTTTT. Combining the CDR3 with reference TRBV7-9 and TRBJ2-2 gives the whole variable domain DTGVSQNPRHKITKRGQNVTFRCDPISEHNRLYWYRQTLGQGPEFLTYFQNEAQLEKSRLLSDRFSAERPKGSFSTLEIQRTEQGDSAMYLCASSHPAGASNTGELFFGEGSRLTVL.

At least ten counts were recorded for this clonotype. The CDR3 DNA reads TGTGCCAGCAGTTACCAGGGCAGAGGTGAAGCTTTCTTT. It encodes CASSYQGRGEAFF. The genes are TRBV6-2 or TRBV6-3 and TRBJ1-1, with D perhaps TRBD1 (5 bases). Germline V gene sequence: CDR1 MNHEY, CDR2 SVGEGT. This CDR3 has 13 residues. V shed 2 bases and J shed 7 bases, with 11 bases lying between them.

This clonotype was detected a few times. The rearrangement links TRBV12-3 or TRBV12-4 to TRBJ2-2, with TRBD2 matching over 9 bases. CDR3 length: 16 amino acids. V gave up 4 bases and J gave up 4 bases; unmatched junction bases: 7. The chain's CDR3 is CASSSSGVVGTGELFF. The CDR3 DNA reads TGTGCCAGCAGTTCTAGCGGGGTAGTAGGCACCGGGGAGCTGTTTTTT.

This clonotype appeared many times. The genes are TRBV5-4 and TRBJ2-7; D is ambiguous. The germline V and J ends were trimmed by 4 bases and 2 bases, with 13 bases remaining between them. CDR3 length: 14 residues. Germline CDR1 SGHNT, CDR2 YYREEE (reference sequence). The CDR3 sequence: CASSGSWATYEQYF. As DNA, the CDR3 is TGTGCCAGCAGCGGGTCGTGGGCGACCTACGAGCAGTACTTC.

This clonotype appeared a few times. The chain links TRBV29-1 to TRBJ2-1, with TRBD2 identical over 11 bases. The CDR3 runs 14 residues. V gave up 2 bases and J gave up 15 bases; unmatched junction bases: 12. Germline V gives CDR1 SQVTM, CDR2 ANQGSEA. The CDR3 DNA sequence: TGCAGCGTTGAACTACAGGCAACTAGCGGGAGACCGTTCTTC. It codes for CSVELQATSGRPFF.

This clonotype was seen ten or more times. The chain is built from TRBV28 and TRBJ2-2; D remains unclear. The CDR3 is 11 amino acids. The germline V gene has CDR1 MDHEN and CDR2 SYDVKM. V was pared by 6 bases and J by 5 bases, with 4 bases between. The CDR3, as DNA: TGTGCCAGCAGATGGACCGGGGAGCTGTTTTTT. Encoded protein: CASRWTGELFF.

This clonotype showed up just a few times. The chain combines TRBV7-9 with TRBJ2-3, with 9 nucleotides matching TRBD1. Trimming cost V 10 bases and J 1 base; bases outside gene matches: 9. CDR1 and CDR2 from the germline V gene are SEHNR and FQNEAQ (reference sequence). This CDR3 has 15 residues. CDR3 in amino acids: CATQLRDRGTDTQYF. For the CDR3, the DNA is TGTGCCACCCAATTACGGGACAGGGGCACAGATACGCAGTATTTT.

This clonotype was detected a few times. This chain links TRBV4-2 with TRBJ2-1; TRBD1 matches 11 bases. In germline, CDR1 is LGHNA, CDR2 YNFKEQ. The CDR3 covers 15 residues. Unmatched junction bases numbered 6, after V lost 4 bases and J lost 7 bases. CDR3 sequence: CASSPAGQGANEQFF. CDR3 DNA: TGTGCCAGCAGCCCCGCCGGACAGGGGGCAAATGAGCAGTTCTTC.

There are many counts of this clonotype. This sequence joins TRBV12-3 or TRBV12-4 and TRBJ2-4; 7 bases line up with TRBD2. This CDR3 contains 17 residues. With V trimmed by 3 bases and J by 1 base, 9 bases remained unmatched. CDR3 region: CASSLRTFGGAKNIQYF. The CDR3 DNA follows: TGTGCCAGCAGTTTGAGGACCTTCGGGGGGGCCAAAAACATTCAGTACTTC.

This clonotype was recorded a few times. This chain links TRBV20-1 with TRBJ2-7; 7 nucleotides line up with TRBD2. The CDR3 runs 14 residues. The trim removed 5 bases at V and 2 bases at J, leaving 9 bases unmatched. Germline CDR1 reads DFQATT; CDR2 reads SNEGSKA (reference sequence). CDR3 DNA sequence: TGCAGTGCTCTCCCGGCTAGCGGTCCCTACGAGCAGTACTTC. Its protein product is CSALPASGPYEQYF.

This clonotype was counted between two and nine times. The rearrangement uses TRBV24-1 and TRBJ2-1; TRBD2 agrees at 7 bases. The V and J ends lost 3 bases and 4 bases, in that order; junction bases with no gene match: 2. This CDR3 is built from 14 residues. Per germline, CDR1 KGHDR and CDR2 SFDVKD. The CDR3 here is CATSDVSGYNEQFF. The CDR3 DNA reads as TGTGCCACCAGTGATGTTAGCGGGTACAATGAGCAGTTCTTC.

The chain has TRBV12-3 or TRBV12-4 and TRBJ2-1, with TRBD2 matching 11 bases. V dropped 8 bases and J dropped 6; count of bases not matched to a gene: 12. This CDR3 comprises 16 residues. The CDR3 loop reads CASSPTSGSFPNEQFF. In nucleotides, the CDR3 is TGTGCCAGCTCCCCCACTAGCGGGAGTTTCCCCAATGAGCAGTTCTTC.

The chain joins TRBV28 to TRBJ1-6; TRBD1 matches 7 bases. The V gene end was trimmed by 6 bases and the J gene end by 6 bases; junction bases not matched to a gene: 5. Germline CDR1 and CDR2: MDHEN and SYDVKM. The CDR3 extends over 14 amino acids. The DNA for the CDR3 is TGTGCCAGCAGGACCGGGACAGTTAATTCACCCCTCCACTTT. Its translation is CASRTGTVNSPLHF. Variable domain in full (rest from reference TRBV28 and TRBJ1-6): DVKVTQSSRYLVKRTGEKVFLECVQDMDHENMFWYRQDPGLGLRLIYFSYDVKMKEKGDIPEGYSVSREKKERFSLILESASTNQTSMYLCASRTGTVNSPLHFGNGTRLTVT.